A single sample is the source of the 11 T cell receptor beta chains below, sequenced in a study of CD8 T cells in ankylosing spondylitis. Study-wide findings and caveats: Ankylosing spondylitis blood appeared to carry a characteristic TCR beta motif of roughly 8 highly homologous variants.

Their antigen targets remain unknown. Each CDR3 protein gets one entry after TCRdb re-called the 5' RACE reads with MiXCR. The table shows 200,000 to 250,000 distinct CDR3 sequences, with 7% to 8% occurring only once. Sequenced material: blood, either unsorted or a sorted T cell fraction (not recorded which). Receptors originate from a male donor with ankylosing spondylitis.

This clonotype was recorded many times. The chain employs TRBV11-2 and TRBJ2-2, with D possibly matching TRBD1 (6 bases). Germline V lookup: CDR1 SGHAT, CDR2 FQNNGV. V lost 2 bases to trimming and J lost 2 bases, with 21 bases between them. The CDR3 runs to 19 residues. As DNA, the CDR3 is TGTGCCAGCAGCTTAATCCCCCCGATTGGACAGCTCAACACCGGGGAGCTGTTTTTT. Its translation: CASSLIPPIGQLNTGELFF.

The CDR3 loop reads CASSQTVSGSGANVLTF. DNA for the CDR3: TGCGCCAGCAGCCAAACAGTGTCGGGCTCTGGGGCCAACGTCCTGACTTTC. V is TRBV4-3 and J is TRBJ2-6; D remains unclear. V was clipped by 2 bases and J by 0 bases, with 11 bases between them. This CDR3 region has 17 residues. Germline V gives CDR1 LGHNA, CDR2 YSLEER.

This clonotype was counted once. The chain links TRBV9 to TRBJ1-2; the D is unclear. CDR3 length: 16 amino acids. Germline values: CDR1 SGDLS, CDR2 YYNGEE. V was pared by 3 bases and J by 4 bases, with 19 bases between. The CDR3 DNA reads TGTGCCAGCAGCGAAGGAGGGATAGGAGCTACCTATGGCTACACCTTC. Protein product: CASSEGGIGATYGYTF.

This clonotype was seen many times. As DNA, the CDR3 is TGTGCCAGCAGCCCGTATAGAGGAGGATCGGAGGACTACGAGCAGTACTTC. Its protein is CASSPYRGGSEDYEQYF. This chain uses TRBV7-9 with TRBJ2-7; perhaps TRBD2 as D (5 bases). Trimming cost V 5 bases and J 3 bases, with 23 bases left between them. The CDR3 extends over 17 amino acids. CDR1 SEHNR and CDR2 FQNEAQ come from the germline V gene (reference sequence).

This sequence joins TRBV27 and TRBJ1-5; no definite D call. V lost 8 bases to trimming and J lost 6 bases, with 11 bases between them. The CDR3 sequence is 12 residues long. The germline gives CDR1 MNHEY, CDR2 SMNVEV (reference sequence). The DNA for the CDR3 is TGTGCCAGCTGCAGGATAGGTCAGCCCCAGCATTTT. Protein sequence: CASCRIGQPQHF.

In its sample, this clonotype was seen many times. The chain combines TRBV9 with TRBJ1-1; D not certain. Looked up from germline, CDR1 is SGDLS and CDR2 is YYNGEE. The CDR3 loop spans 14 amino acids. V gave up 0 bases and J gave up 6 bases, with 12 bases separating them. CDR3 amino acids: CASSVGWGGSEAFF. CDR3 DNA: TGTGCCAGCAGCGTAGGGTGGGGAGGTTCTGAAGCTTTCTTT.

The table lists this clonotype with many counts. This chain joins TRBV5-1 and TRBJ2-3; D remains unclear. CDR1 is SGHRS, CDR2 YFSETQ, per germline. Trimming took off 6 bases at V and 2 bases at J, with 10 bases between the two ends. CDR3 length equals 13 residues. This CDR3 is CASTGPFTDTQYF. The CDR3 region has the DNA TGCGCCAGCACCGGGCCCTTCACAGATACGCAGTATTTT.

This clonotype appeared many times. The chain employs TRBV29-1 and TRBJ2-5, with TRBD1 matching over 10 bases. This CDR3 is built from 15 residues. From germline, CDR1 is SQVTM and CDR2 ANQGSEA. Trimming at V came to 4 bases and at J to 5 bases, leaving 10 bases not matched to a gene. The CDR3 DNA sequence: TGCAGCGTTGGGGGACAGGGGCGGAATCTTGAGACCCAGTACTTC. This translates into CSVGGQGRNLETQYF.

There are many counts of this clonotype. The chain couples TRBV4-2 to TRBJ1-5; maybe TRBD1 (5 bases). This CDR3 has 13 amino acids. CDR1 LGHNA and CDR2 YNFKEQ come from the germline V gene. V lost 0 bases and J 7 bases, leaving 7 bases between the germline ends. CDR3 nucleotide sequence: TGTGCCAGCAGCCAAGATCGGGGGCAGCCCCAGCATTTT. Amino acids: CASSQDRGQPQHF.

The chain couples TRBV11-1 to TRBJ1-1, with 11 bases identical to TRBD1. The length of the CDR3 is 16 residues. V lost 6 bases and J lost 4; bases outside the gene matches: 10. In germline, CDR1 is SGHAT, CDR2 FQDESV (reference sequence). The CDR3: CASRSGDRGFGTEAFF. The CDR3 DNA sequence: TGTGCCAGCAGAAGTGGGGACAGGGGGTTCGGCACTGAAGCTTTCTTT. Looking up the rest from reference TRBV11-1 and TRBJ1-1 gives the full variable domain: EAEVAQSPRYKITEKSQAVAFWCDPISGHATLYWYRQILGQGPELLVQFQDESVVDDSQLPKDRFSAERLKGVDSTLKIQPAELGDSAMYLCASRSGDRGFGTEAFFGQGTRLTVV.

This clonotype came up many times. V is TRBV7-9 and J is TRBJ2-7, with 9 positions matching TRBD1. Germline V gene sequence: CDR1 SEHNR, CDR2 FQNEAQ (reference sequence). This CDR3 has 16 amino acids. With V trimmed by 4 bases and J by 3 bases, 10 bases remained unmatched. The CDR3 reads CASSSNRGLLGYEQYF. The CDR3 DNA reads TGTGCCAGCAGCTCCAACAGGGGGCTGTTAGGCTACGAGCAGTACTTC.